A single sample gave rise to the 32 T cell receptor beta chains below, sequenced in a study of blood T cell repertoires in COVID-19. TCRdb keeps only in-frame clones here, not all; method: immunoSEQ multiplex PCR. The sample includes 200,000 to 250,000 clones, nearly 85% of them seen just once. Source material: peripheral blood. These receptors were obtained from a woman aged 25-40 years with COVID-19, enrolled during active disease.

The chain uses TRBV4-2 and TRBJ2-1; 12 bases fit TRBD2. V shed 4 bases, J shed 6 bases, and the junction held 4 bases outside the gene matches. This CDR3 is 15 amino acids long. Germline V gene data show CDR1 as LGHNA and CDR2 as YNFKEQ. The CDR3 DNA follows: TGTGCCAGCAGCCCGGGACTAGCGGGTTCCAATGAGCAGTTCTTC. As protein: CASSPGLAGSNEQFF.

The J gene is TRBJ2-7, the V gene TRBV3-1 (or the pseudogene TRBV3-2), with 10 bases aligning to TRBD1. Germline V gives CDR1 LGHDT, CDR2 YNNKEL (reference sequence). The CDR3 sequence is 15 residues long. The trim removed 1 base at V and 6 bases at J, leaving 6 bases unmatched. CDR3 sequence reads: CASSQGGDRGSEQYF. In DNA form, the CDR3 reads TGTGCCAGCAGCCAAGGGGGGGACAGGGGTAGCGAGCAGTACTTC.

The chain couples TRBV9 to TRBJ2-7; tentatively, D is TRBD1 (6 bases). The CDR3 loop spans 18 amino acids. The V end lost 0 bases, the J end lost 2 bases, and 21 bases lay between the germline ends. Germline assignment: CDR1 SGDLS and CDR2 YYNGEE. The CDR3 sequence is CASSVEDSHPMGTYEQYF. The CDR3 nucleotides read TGTGCCAGCAGCGTAGAGGACAGCCACCCGATGGGGACCTACGAGCAGTACTTC.

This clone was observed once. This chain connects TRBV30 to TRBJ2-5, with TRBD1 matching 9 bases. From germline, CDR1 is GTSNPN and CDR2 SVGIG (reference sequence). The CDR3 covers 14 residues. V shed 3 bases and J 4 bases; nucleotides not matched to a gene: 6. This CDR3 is CAWREDRGGETQYF. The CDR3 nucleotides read TGTGCCTGGAGAGAAGACAGGGGGGGAGAGACCCAGTACTTC.

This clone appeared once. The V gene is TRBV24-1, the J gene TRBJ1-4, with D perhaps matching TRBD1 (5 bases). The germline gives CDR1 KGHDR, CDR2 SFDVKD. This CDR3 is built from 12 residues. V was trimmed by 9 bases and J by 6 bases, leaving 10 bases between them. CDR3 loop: CATRGEDEKLFF. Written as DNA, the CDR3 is TGTGCCACCCGGGGGGAGGATGAAAAACTGTTTTTT.

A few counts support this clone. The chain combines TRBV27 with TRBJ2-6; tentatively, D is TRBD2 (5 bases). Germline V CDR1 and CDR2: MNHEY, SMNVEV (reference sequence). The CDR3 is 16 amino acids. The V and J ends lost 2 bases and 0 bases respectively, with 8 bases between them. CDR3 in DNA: TGTGCCAGCAGTTTAGGACTTTTCTCTGGGGCCAACGTCCTGACTTTC. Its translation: CASSLGLFSGANVLTF.

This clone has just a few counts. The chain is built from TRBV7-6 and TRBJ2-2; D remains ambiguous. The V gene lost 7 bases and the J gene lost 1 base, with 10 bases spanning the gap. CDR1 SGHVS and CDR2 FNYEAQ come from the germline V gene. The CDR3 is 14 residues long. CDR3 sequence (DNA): TGTGCCAGCACCCAAACTGTGAACACCGGGGAGCTGTTTTTT. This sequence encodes CASTQTVNTGELFF.

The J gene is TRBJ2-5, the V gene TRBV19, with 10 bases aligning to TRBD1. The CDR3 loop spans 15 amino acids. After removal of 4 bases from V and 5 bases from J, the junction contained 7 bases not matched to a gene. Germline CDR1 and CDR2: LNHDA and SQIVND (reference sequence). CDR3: CASSTRQGAYETQYF. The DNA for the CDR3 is TGTGCCAGTAGTACCCGACAGGGGGCGTATGAGACCCAGTACTTC.

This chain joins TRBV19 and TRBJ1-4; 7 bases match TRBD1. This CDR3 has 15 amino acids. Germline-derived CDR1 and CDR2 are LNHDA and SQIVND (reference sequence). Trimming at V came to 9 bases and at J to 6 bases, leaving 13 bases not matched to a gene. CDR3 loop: CASRSEDRFHEKLFF. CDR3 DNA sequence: TGTGCCAGCCGTTCCGAGGACAGGTTTCATGAAAAACTGTTTTTT.

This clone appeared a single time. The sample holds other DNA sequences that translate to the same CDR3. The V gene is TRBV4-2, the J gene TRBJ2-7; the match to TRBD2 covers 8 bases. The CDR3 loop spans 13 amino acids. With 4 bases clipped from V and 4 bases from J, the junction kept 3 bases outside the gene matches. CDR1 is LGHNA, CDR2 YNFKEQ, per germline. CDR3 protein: CASSPGGGYEQYF. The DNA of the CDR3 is TGTGCCAGCAGCCCGGGCGGGGGGTACGAGCAGTACTTC.

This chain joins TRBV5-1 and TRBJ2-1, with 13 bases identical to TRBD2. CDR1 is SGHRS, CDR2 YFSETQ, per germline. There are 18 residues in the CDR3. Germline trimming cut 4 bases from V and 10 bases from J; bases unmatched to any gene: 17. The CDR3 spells CASSMGAWTSGSDLEQFF. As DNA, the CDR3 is TGCGCCAGCAGCATGGGGGCCTGGACTAGCGGGAGTGATCTGGAGCAGTTCTTC.

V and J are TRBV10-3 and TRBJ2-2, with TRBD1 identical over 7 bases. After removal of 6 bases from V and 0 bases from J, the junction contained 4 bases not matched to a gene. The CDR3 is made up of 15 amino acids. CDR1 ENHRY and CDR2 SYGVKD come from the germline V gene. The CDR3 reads CAISTGTANTGELFF. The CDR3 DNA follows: TGTGCCATCAGCACCGGGACAGCGAACACCGGGGAGCTGTTTTTT.

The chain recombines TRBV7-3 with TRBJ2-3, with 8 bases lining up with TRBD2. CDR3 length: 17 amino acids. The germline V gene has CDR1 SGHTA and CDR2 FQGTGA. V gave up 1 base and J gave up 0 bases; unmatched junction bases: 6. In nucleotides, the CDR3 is TGTGCCAGCAGCTTAAAGGGACTAGGGTATAGCACAGATACGCAGTATTTT. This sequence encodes CASSLKGLGYSTDTQYF.

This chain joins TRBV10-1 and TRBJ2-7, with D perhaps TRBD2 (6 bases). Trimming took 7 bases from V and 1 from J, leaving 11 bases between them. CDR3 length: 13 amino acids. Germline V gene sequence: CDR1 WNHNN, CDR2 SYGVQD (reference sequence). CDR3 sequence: CASIPAGSYEQYF. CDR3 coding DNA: TGCGCCAGCATCCCGGCGGGGTCCTACGAGCAGTACTTC.

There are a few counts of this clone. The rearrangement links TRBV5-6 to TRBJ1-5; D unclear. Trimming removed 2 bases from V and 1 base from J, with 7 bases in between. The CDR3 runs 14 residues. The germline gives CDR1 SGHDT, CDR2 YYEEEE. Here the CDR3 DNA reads TGTGCCAGCAGCTTCACAGCAAGCAATCAGCCCCAGCATTTT. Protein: CASSFTASNQPQHF. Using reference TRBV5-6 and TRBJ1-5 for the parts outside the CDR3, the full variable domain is DAGVTQSPTHLIKTRGQQVTLRCSPKSGHDTVSWYQQALGQGPQFIFQYYEEEERQRGNFPDRFSGHQFPNYSSELNVNALLLGDSALYLCASSFTASNQPQHFGDGTRLSIL.

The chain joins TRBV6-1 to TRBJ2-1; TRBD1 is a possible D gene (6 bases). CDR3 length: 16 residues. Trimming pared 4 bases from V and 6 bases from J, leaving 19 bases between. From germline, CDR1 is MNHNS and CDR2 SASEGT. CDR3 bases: TGTGCCAGCAGTGGGACAGTGGATCCTCGTGGCAATGAGCAGTTCTTC. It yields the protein CASSGTVDPRGNEQFF.

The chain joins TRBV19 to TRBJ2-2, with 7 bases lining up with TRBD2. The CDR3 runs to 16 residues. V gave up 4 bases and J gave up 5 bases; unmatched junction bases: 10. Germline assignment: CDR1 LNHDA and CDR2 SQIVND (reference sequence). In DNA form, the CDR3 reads TGTGCCAGTAGTAAGAGACGTCAGGGAGGGACCGGGGAGCTGTTTTTT. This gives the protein CASSKRRQGGTGELFF.

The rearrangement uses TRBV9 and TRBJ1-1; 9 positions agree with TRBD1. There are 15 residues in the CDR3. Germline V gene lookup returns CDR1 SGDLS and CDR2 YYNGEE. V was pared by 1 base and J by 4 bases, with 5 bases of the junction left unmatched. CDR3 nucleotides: TGTGCCAGCAGCGTACGGGGGACAGGGCCCACTGAAGCTTTCTTT. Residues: CASSVRGTGPTEAFF. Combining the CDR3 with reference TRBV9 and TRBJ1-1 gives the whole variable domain DSGVTQTPKHLITATGQRVTLRCSPRSGDLSVYWYQQSLDQGLQFLIQYYNGEERAKGNILERFSAQQFPDLHSELNLSSLELGDSALYFCASSVRGTGPTEAFFGQGTRLTVV.

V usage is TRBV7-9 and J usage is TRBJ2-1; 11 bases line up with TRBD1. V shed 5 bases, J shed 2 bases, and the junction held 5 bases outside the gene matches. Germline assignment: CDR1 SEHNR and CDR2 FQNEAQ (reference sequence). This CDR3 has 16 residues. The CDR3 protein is CASSPRTGGPYNEQFF. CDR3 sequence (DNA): TGTGCCAGCAGCCCCCGGACAGGGGGCCCCTACAATGAGCAGTTCTTC.

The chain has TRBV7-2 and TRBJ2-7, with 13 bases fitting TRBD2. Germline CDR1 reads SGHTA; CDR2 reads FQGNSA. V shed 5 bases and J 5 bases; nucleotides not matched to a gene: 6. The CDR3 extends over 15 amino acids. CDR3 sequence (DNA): TGTGCCAGCAGCGAGACTAGCGGGGGGAGAAACGAGCAGTACTTC. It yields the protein CASSETSGGRNEQYF.

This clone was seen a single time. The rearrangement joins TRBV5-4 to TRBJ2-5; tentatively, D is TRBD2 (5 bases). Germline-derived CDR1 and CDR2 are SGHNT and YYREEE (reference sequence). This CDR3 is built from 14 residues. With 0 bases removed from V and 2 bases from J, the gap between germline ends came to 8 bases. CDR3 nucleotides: TGTGCCAGCAGCTTGGGAGGGAAACAAGAGACCCAGTACTTC. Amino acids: CASSLGGKQETQYF.

CDR3 sequence reads: CASSAGTSEIYEQYF. The CDR3 nucleotides read TGTGCCAGCAGTGCCGGGACTAGCGAGATCTACGAGCAGTACTTC. The gene calls are TRBV9 and TRBJ2-7; 10 bases agree with TRBD2. The length of the CDR3 is 15 residues. CDR1 SGDLS and CDR2 YYNGEE come from the germline V gene. V shed 5 bases, J shed 3 bases, and the junction held 8 bases outside the gene matches.

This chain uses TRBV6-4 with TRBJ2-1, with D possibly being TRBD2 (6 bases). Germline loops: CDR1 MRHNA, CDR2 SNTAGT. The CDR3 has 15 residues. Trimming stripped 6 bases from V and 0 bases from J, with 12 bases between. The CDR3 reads CASREGVGSYNEQFF. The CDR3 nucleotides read TGTGCCAGCAGGGAGGGCGTAGGCTCCTACAATGAGCAGTTCTTC.

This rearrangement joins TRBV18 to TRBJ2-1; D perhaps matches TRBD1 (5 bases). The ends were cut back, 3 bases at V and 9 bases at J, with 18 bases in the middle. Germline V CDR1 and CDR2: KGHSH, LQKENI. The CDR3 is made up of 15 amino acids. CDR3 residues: CASSPDNRIQREQFF. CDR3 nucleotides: TGTGCCAGCTCACCGGACAACAGGATTCAGCGTGAGCAGTTCTTC.

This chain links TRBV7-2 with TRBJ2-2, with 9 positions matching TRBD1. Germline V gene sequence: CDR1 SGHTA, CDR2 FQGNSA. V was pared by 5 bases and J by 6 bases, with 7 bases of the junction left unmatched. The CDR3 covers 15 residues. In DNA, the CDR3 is TGTGCCAGCAGCGTAACAGGGGGCATGCCCGGGGAGCTGTTTTTT. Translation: CASSVTGGMPGELFF.

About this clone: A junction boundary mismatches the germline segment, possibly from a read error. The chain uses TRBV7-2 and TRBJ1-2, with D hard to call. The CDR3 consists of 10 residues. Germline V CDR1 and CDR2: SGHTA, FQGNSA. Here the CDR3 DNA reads TGTGCCAGCAGCTACCCCCCAGTCGTCTTC. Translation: CASSYPPVVF. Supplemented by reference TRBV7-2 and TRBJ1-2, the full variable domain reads GAGVSQSPSNKVTEKGKDVELRCDPISGHTALYWYRQSLGQGLEFLIYFQGNSAPDKSGLPSDRFSAERTGGSVSTLTIQRTQQEDSAVYLCASSYPPVVFGSGTRLTVV.

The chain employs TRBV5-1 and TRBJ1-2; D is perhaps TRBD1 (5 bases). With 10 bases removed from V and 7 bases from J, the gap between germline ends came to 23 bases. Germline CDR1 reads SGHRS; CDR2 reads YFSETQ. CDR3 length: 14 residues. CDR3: CAGRGVIGLCGYTF. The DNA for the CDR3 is TGCGCCGGGCGGGGGGTGATAGGTCTTTGTGGCTACACCTTC.

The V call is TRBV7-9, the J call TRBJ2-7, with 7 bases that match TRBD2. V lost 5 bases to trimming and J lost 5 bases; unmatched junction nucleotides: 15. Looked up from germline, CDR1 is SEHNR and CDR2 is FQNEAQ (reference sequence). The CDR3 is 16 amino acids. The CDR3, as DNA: TGTGCCAGCAGCCCCCGGGAGGCGGGCCTCCGGAACGAGCAGTACTTC. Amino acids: CASSPREAGLRNEQYF.

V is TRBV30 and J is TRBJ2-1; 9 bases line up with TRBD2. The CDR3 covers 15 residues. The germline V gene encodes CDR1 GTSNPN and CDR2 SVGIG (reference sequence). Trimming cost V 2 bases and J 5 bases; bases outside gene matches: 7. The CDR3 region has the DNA TGTGCCTGGAGTTCCTCGGGACTAGCCCACAATGAGCAGTTCTTC. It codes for CAWSSSGLAHNEQFF.

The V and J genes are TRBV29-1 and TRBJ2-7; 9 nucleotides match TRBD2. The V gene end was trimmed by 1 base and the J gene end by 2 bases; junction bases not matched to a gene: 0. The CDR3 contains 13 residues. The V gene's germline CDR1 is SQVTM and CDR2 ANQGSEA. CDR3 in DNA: TGCAGCGTTGAAGGGACTAGCGCCTACGAGCAGTACTTC. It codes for CSVEGTSAYEQYF.

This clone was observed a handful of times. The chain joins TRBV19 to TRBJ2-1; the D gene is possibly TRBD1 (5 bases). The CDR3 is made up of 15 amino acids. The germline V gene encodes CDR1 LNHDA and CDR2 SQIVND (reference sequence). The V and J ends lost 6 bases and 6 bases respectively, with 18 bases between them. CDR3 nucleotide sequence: TGTGCCAGTAGAGACCCGTATATTAGGGGCAATGAGCAGTTCTTC. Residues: CASRDPYIRGNEQFF.

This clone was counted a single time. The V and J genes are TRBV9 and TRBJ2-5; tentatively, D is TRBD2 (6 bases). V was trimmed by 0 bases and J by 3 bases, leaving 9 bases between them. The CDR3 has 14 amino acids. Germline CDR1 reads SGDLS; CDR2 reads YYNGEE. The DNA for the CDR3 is TGTGCCAGCAGCGTAGAGGGCGGGAAAGAGACCCAGTACTTC. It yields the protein CASSVEGGKETQYF.